The clone carrying this TCR beta chain was seen a handful of times. The antigen remains unidentified. The data were obtained in a study of T-cell memory formation after mild COVID-19. As for the study in general: Largely donor-specific sequence clusters came from two donors.

TCRdb used MiXCR to reprocess the 5' RACE reads, holding one entry per CDR3 protein. The table records roughly 480,000 distinct CDR3 sequences, around 27% of them present only once. Findings and caveats of the study: Among CD4+ contracting clones, most were CM and EM, and CD8+ ones EMRA. There were some responding clones in pre-infection memory, which suggested that cross-reactive memory had joined. CD4+ bias marked clones expanding day 15 to 37, unlike balanced contracting clones.

CDR3 size: 12 residues. Germline CDR1 SQVTM, CDR2 ANQGSEA. V gave up 7 bases and J gave up 9 bases; unmatched junction bases: 6. The rearrangement links TRBV29-1 to TRBJ2-5; 12 bases are a match to TRBD1. The sample comprised PBMCs or a T cell subset sorted from them (not recorded which). The TCR originated in an adult woman who had mild COVID-19 (a few samples of this study predate the infection). Cell type and time point are not known. The chain's CDR3 is CSGGTGGFSQYF. The CDR3 DNA reads as TGCAGCGGTGGGACAGGGGGCTTTTCCCAGTACTTC. The variable domain in full, with the rest retrieved from reference TRBV29-1 and TRBJ2-5, is SAVISQKPSRDICQRGTSLTIQCQVDSQVTMMFWYRQQPGQSLTLIATANQGSEATYESGFVIDKFPISRPNLTFSTLTVSNMSPEDSSIYLCSGGTGGFSQYFGPGTRLLVL.